This T cell receptor beta chain appears in the sequencing data of a study of tumor and adjacent non-tumor tissue in lung cancer. Study details: There were about twelve adenocarcinoma, a couple of squamous cell carcinoma and 1 small cell lung cancer cases. Study-wide results and caveats: Top 100 clones took a larger repertoire share in normal lung.

Germline V gene sequence: CDR1 MNHNY, CDR2 SVGAGI (reference sequence). After removal of 4 bases from V and 0 bases from J, the junction contained 2 bases not matched to a gene. There are 15 residues in the CDR3. No cell sorting was done before RNA was extracted from the tissue. Donors were chemotherapy-naive, newly diagnosed lung cancer surgical patients in China, August–late 2014. About this clonotype: Its target is not known.

TCRbeta libraries were built with three rounds of nested PCR, modified from ARM-PCR. TCRdb ran MiXCR on the multiplex PCR reads and lists one entry per CDR3 protein. This sample has about 200,000 distinct CDR3 sequences, with about two thirds found just once. Sequenced material: lung tumor tissue. This TCR was recovered from a man aged 55 to 70 with non-small cell lung cancer. V and J are TRBV6-6 and TRBJ2-2; 7 bases align to TRBD1. The CDR3 nucleotides are TGTGCCAGCAGTTCCGGACAGGCGAACACCGGGGAGCTGTTTTTT. It yields the protein CASSSGQANTGELFF.